Listed below are T cell receptor beta chains from one sample, sequenced in a study of T cell responses to AZD1222 COVID-19 vaccine. The repertoire was sequenced with immunoSEQ multiplex PCR; TCRdb's copy has only in-frame clones and lacks some. Here the sample spans about 150,000 clones, about 93% being singletons. The source was peripheral blood, collected on day 0 of AZD1222 vaccination. These receptors all stem from an adult in good health. Each CDR3 is given with its conserved first and last residue. Each record gives: D gene, V gene, J gene, clone size, CDR3 protein, CDR3 DNA. D genes are given only for firm matches. Clone size is stated in some rows and not others, as once, few, many or a class when expanded.

>.|TRBV6-5|TRBJ1-4|.
CASSYLKGYDEKLFF
TGTGCCAGCAGTTACTTGAAGGGGTACGATGAAAAACTGTTTTTT
>TRBD2|TRBV6-2/TRBV6-3|TRBJ2-7|few
CASSYGGGDYEQYF
TGTGCCAGCAGTTACGGCGGGGGGGACTACGAGCAGTACTTC
>.|TRBV7-2|TRBJ1-5|.
CASSLEQGQPQHF
TGTGCCAGCAGCCTAGAACAGGGTCAGCCCCAGCATTTT
>.|TRBV6-5|TRBJ2-3|.
CASSYPPGSDTQYF
TGTGCCAGCAGTTACCCACCGGGATCAGATACGCAGTATTTT
>TRBD2|TRBV4-3|TRBJ2-1|.
CASSQVLRLAGAADYNEQFF
TGCGCCAGCAGCCAAGTATTGCGTCTAGCGGGAGCCGCTGATTACAATGAGCAGTTCTTC
>.|TRBV19|TRBJ1-1|.
CASSIGENTEAFF
TGTGCCAGTAGTATAGGGGAAAACACTGAAGCTTTCTTT
>TRBD2|TRBV4-2|TRBJ2-5|.
CASSPGRGQETQYF
TGTGCCAGCAGCCCCGGGAGGGGACAAGAGACCCAGTACTTC
>TRBD1|TRBV7-8|TRBJ1-1|.
CASSLARRTGPNTEAFF
TGTGCCAGCAGCTTAGCGCGAAGGACAGGTCCGAACACTGAAGCTTTCTTT
>.|TRBV11-3|TRBJ2-7|.
CASSRDSAYEQYF
TGTGCCAGCAGCCGGGACTCAGCCTACGAGCAGTACTTC
>TRBD1|TRBV28|TRBJ2-7|.
CASGDRPYEQYF
TGTGCCAGCGGGGACAGGCCGTACGAACAGTACTTC
>TRBD1|TRBV2|TRBJ2-7|.
CAGRRQGSSYEQYF
TGTGCCGGAAGACGACAGGGAAGCTCCTACGAGCAGTACTTC
>.|TRBV28|TRBJ2-1|.
CATEESFNEEQFF
TGTGCCACCGAGGAAAGCTTCAATGAAGAGCAGTTCTTC
>.|TRBV12-5|TRBJ2-3|.
CASGFGVTDTQYF
TGTGCTAGTGGTTTTGGTGTCACAGATACGCAGTATTTT
>TRBD2|TRBV12-3/TRBV12-4|TRBJ2-7|.
CASRLGGSYEQYF
TGTGCCAGCAGGCTGGGGGGGTCCTACGAGCAGTACTTC
>.|TRBV2|TRBJ1-1|.
CASSPRQAEAFF
TGTGCCAGCAGTCCCCGACAGGCGGAAGCTTTCTTT
>TRBD1|TRBV18|TRBJ1-4|.
CASSPPSGGSKKLFF
TGTGCCAGCTCACCACCGTCAGGGGGAAGTAAAAAACTGTTTTTT
>.|TRBV4-1|TRBJ2-2|.
CASSQPNTGELFF
TGCGCCAGCAGCCAACCCAACACCGGGGAGCTGTTTTTT
>TRBD2|TRBV7-2|TRBJ2-3|.
CASSLAKSASGSASNSTDTQYF
TGTGCCAGCAGCTTAGCGAAGTCAGCTAGCGGGAGCGCCTCGAATAGCACAGATACGCAGTATTTT
>.|TRBV28|TRBJ1-1|once
CASSSGGSNTEAFF
TGTGCCAGCAGTTCGGGGGGAAGCAACACTGAAGCTTTCTTT
>.|TRBV7-2|TRBJ2-3|.
CASSLGLARNTQYF
TGTGCCAGCAGCTTGGGTTTAGCGCGCAATACGCAGTATTTT
>.|TRBV7-2|TRBJ2-7|.
CASSLVRGSYEQYF
TGTGCCAGCAGCTTAGTTCGGGGGTCCTACGAGCAGTACTTC
>.|TRBV12-3/TRBV12-4|TRBJ2-2|.
CASSPREAGELFF
TGTGCCAGCAGTCCGCGTGAGGCCGGGGAGCTGTTTTTT
>.|TRBV11-3|TRBJ2-2|.
CASSLRQVGGTGELFF
TGTGCCAGCAGCTTGAGGCAGGTGGGAGGCACCGGGGAGCTGTTTTTT
>TRBD2|TRBV5-4|TRBJ2-3|.
CASRDGLVRTDTQYF
TGTGCCAGCAGAGATGGACTAGTCCGCACAGATACGCAGTATTTT
>.|TRBV27|TRBJ1-1|.
CASRARAAMNTEAFF
TGTGCCAGCAGGGCCAGGGCTGCTATGAACACTGAAGCTTTCTTT
>.|TRBV19|TRBJ2-1|.
CASSIAQEQFF
TGTGCCAGTAGTATAGCGCAAGAGCAGTTCTTC
>.|TRBV2|TRBJ2-7|.
CASSLTGSYEQYF
TGTGCCAGCAGCTTGACAGGTTCCTACGAGCAGTACTTC
>.|TRBV27|TRBJ1-4|once
CASSIDRFNEKLFF
TGTGCCAGCAGTATCGACAGGTTTAATGAAAAACTGTTTTTT
>.|TRBV5-4|TRBJ2-7|.
CASSSKGHRGAYEQYF
TGTGCCAGCAGCTCAAAGGGGCACCGGGGTGCTTACGAGCAGTACTTC
>.|TRBV4-3|TRBJ1-6|.
CASSQGGRSLRHNSPLHF
TGCGCCAGCAGCCAGGGGGGTAGGTCACTCAGACATAATTCACCCCTCCACTTT
>.|TRBV19|TRBJ1-5|.
CASSIFGGASNQPQHF
TGTGCCAGTAGTATCTTCGGGGGAGCAAGCAATCAGCCCCAGCATTTT
>.|TRBV12-5|TRBJ2-5|once
CASGLGGGAGGLETQYF
TGTGCTAGTGGTTTAGGTGGCGGGGCAGGGGGGTTAGAGACCCAGTACTTC
>.|TRBV19|TRBJ2-3|.
CASIRAGLQYF
TGTGCCAGTATTAGAGCGGGCTTGCAGTATTTT
>TRBD2|TRBV15|TRBJ2-1|.
CATSRPSGRADEQFF
TGTGCCACCAGCCGCCCTAGCGGGAGGGCTGATGAGCAGTTCTTC
>TRBD1|TRBV27|TRBJ2-2|.
CASRSGTGGFTGELFF
TGTGCCAGCAGGTCTGGGACAGGGGGATTCACCGGGGAGCTGTTTTTT
>.|TRBV28|TRBJ1-1|.
CASSLSREAFF
TGTGCCAGCAGTTTATCCCGTGAAGCTTTCTTT
>.|TRBV18|TRBJ1-2|.
CASSPALMGDGYTF
TGTGCCAGCTCACCGGCCCTCATGGGGGATGGCTACACCTTC
>.|TRBV6-2/TRBV6-3|TRBJ1-2|once
CASSFRGSNYGYTF
TGTGCCAGCAGTTTCCGGGGATCAAACTATGGCTACACCTTC
>.|TRBV24-1|TRBJ2-2|.
CAISPGAAGAGELFF
TGTGCCATATCGCCAGGGGCCGCCGGGGCCGGGGAGCTGTTTTTT
>.|TRBV29-1|TRBJ1-2|.
CSVVRPDGYTF
TGCAGCGTTGTCCGTCCTGATGGCTACACCTTC
>.|TRBV19|TRBJ1-5|once
CASSIASYSNQPQHF
TGTGCCAGTAGTATTGCGTCTTATAGCAATCAGCCCCAGCATTTT
>TRBD2|TRBV7-9|TRBJ2-1|.
CASSVLGTSGRANEQFF
TGTGCCAGCAGCGTGCTGGGGACTAGCGGGAGGGCCAATGAGCAGTTCTTC
>.|TRBV28|TRBJ1-3|.
CASSTSRQAGNTIYF
TGTGCCAGCAGTACCTCCCGGCAGGCTGGAAACACCATATATTTT
>.|TRBV6-2/TRBV6-3|TRBJ2-1|few
CASSYPYGLNEQFF
TGTGCCAGCAGTTACCCCTACGGTCTGAATGAGCAGTTCTTC
>.|TRBV4-2|TRBJ1-6|.
CASSQGSEGGSPLHF
TGTGCCAGCAGCCAAGGGTCTGAGGGAGGCTCACCCCTCCACTTT
>.|TRBV6-2/TRBV6-3|TRBJ2-3|.
CASSYSSGELTDTQYF
TGTGCCAGCAGTTACTCGAGCGGCGAACTCACAGATACGCAGTATTTT
>TRBD1|TRBV2|TRBJ2-7|few
CASSGRTGFNEQYF
TGTGCCAGCAGTGGACGGACAGGTTTTAACGAGCAGTACTTC
>.|TRBV5-4|TRBJ1-4|.
CASSLGVQGGTNEKLFF
TGTGCCAGCAGCTTGGGTGTCCAGGGAGGAACTAATGAAAAACTGTTTTTT
>.|TRBV12-3/TRBV12-4|TRBJ1-4|.
CASSPAAEKLFF
TGTGCCAGCAGTCCCGCAGCTGAAAAACTGTTTTTT
>TRBD2|TRBV25-1|TRBJ2-1|.
CASSASSGRAHNEQFF
TGTGCCAGCAGTGCCAGTAGCGGGAGGGCCCACAATGAGCAGTTCTTC
>.|TRBV12-3/TRBV12-4|TRBJ2-7|.
CANSRQVPYEQYF
TGTGCCAACTCCCGACAGGTCCCCTACGAGCAGTACTTC